This T cell receptor beta chain was captured by sequencing in a study of blood T cell repertoires in COVID-19. For the study at large: Sites across the United States, Italy and Spain contributed samples from acute and convalescent COVID-19.

Germline lookup yields CDR1 MNHEY and CDR2 SMNVEV (reference sequence). This CDR3 contains 15 residues. V lost 10 bases and J lost 0; bases outside the gene matches: 11. TCRdb keeps only in-frame clones here, not all; method: immunoSEQ multiplex PCR. The sample holds 65,000 to 85,000 clones; roughly 90% are singletons and the top ten take about 2.4%. In its sample, this clone was seen once. The receptor was derived from a human donor in a cohort sampled during active COVID-19. Sequenced: peripheral blood. The chain couples TRBV27 to TRBJ2-7, with 8 bases lining up with TRBD2. Here the CDR3 DNA reads TGTGCCACCCAGGTTGAAGCGGGGGCCTCCTACGAGCAGTACTTC. Its translation is CATQVEAGASYEQYF.